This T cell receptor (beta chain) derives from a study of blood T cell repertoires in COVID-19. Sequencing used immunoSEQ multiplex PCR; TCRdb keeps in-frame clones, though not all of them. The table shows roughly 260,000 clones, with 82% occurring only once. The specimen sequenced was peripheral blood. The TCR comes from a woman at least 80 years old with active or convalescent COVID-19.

The CDR3 DNA follows: TGTGCCATCAGGGACGGGCGGGGGGCAAACTCGAATGAGCAGTTCTTC. It translates to CAIRDGRGANSNEQFF. The chain uses TRBV10-3 and TRBJ2-1; TRBD2 aligns across 8 bases. V shed 6 bases and J 7 bases; nucleotides not matched to a gene: 14. The length of the CDR3 is 16 residues. Germline V CDR1 and CDR2: ENHRY, SYGVKD.